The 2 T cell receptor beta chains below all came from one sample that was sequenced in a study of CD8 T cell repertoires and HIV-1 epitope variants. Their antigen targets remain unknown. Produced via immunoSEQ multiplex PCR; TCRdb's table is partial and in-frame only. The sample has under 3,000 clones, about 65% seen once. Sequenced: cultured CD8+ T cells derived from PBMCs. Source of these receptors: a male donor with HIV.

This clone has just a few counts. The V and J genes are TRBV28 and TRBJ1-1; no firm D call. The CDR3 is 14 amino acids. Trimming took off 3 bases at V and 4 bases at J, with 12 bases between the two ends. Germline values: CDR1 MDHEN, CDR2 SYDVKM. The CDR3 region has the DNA TGTGCCAGCAGTTTTCGGGGATGGGGCACTGAAGCTTTCTTT. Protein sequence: CASSFRGWGTEAFF.

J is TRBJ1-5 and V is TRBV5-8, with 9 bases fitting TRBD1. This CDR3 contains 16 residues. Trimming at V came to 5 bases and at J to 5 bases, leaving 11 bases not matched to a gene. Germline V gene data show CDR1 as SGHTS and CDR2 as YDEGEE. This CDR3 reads CASSTGQGSGYQPQHF. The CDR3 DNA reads TGTGCCAGCAGTACGGGACAGGGTAGTGGGTATCAGCCCCAGCATTTT.